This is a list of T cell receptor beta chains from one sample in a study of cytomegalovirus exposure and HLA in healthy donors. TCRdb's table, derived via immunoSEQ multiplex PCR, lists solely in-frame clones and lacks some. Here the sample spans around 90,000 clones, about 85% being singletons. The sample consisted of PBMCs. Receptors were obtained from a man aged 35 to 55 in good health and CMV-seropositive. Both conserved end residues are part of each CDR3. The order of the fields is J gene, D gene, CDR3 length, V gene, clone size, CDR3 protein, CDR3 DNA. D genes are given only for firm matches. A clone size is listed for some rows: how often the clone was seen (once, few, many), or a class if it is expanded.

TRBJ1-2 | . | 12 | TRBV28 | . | CASSLKGYGYTF | TGTGCCAGCAGTTTAAAGGGGTATGGCTACACCTTC
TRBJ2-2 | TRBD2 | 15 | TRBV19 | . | CASSIREAATGELFF | TGTGCCAGTAGTATACGGGAGGCGGCCACCGGGGAGCTGTTTTTT
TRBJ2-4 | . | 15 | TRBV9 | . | CASSSGDLAKNIQYF | TGTGCCAGCAGCTCGGGGGACTTAGCCAAAAACATTCAGTACTTC
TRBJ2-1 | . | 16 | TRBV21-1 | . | CASSIRGASGHNEQFF | TGTGCCAGCAGCATTCGGGGGGCTAGCGGGCACAATGAGCAGTTCTTC
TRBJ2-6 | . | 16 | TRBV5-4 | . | CASSSGGLAGANVLTF | TGTGCCAGCAGCTCCGGGGGGCTGGCTGGGGCCAACGTCCTGACTTTC
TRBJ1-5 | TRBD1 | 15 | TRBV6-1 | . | CASSDAGTGSQPQHF | TGTGCCAGCAGTGATGCCGGGACAGGCTCTCAGCCCCAGCATTTT
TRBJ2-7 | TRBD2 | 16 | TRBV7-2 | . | CASSHPLAGGPYEQYF | TGTGCCAGCAGCCACCCTTTAGCGGGGGGTCCCTACGAGCAGTACTTC
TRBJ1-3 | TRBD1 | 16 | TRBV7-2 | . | CASSLQTGATGNTIYF | TGTGCCAGCAGCTTGCAGACAGGGGCAACTGGAAACACCATATATTTT
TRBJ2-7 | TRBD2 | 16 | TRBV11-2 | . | CASSLDPTSSNYEQYF | TGTGCCAGCAGCTTAGACCCGACTAGCAGTAACTACGAGCAGTACTTC
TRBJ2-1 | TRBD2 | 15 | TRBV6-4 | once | CASSPSGTAYNEQFF | TGTGCCAGCAGTCCGAGCGGGACCGCCTACAATGAGCAGTTCTTC
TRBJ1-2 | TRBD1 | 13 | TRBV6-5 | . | CASTRDRVGGYTF | TGTGCCAGCACCCGGGACAGGGTGGGAGGCTACACCTTC
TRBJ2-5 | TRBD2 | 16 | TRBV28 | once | CASSAPSGDRQETQYF | TGTGCCAGCAGTGCCCCTAGCGGGGACCGCCAAGAGACCCAGTACTTC
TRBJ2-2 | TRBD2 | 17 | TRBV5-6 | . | CASSLRTSGRDTGELFF | TGTGCCAGCAGCCTTAGGACTAGCGGGAGGGACACCGGGGAGCTGTTTTTT
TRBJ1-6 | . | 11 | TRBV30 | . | CAWGTGTPLHF | TGTGCCTGGGGAACAGGGACACCCCTCCACTTT
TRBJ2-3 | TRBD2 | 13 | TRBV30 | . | CAWGTSITDTQYF | TGTGCCTGGGGGACTAGCATTACAGATACGCAGTATTTT
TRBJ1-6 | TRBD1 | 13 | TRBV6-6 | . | CASSRQGDSPLHF | TGTGCCAGCAGCAGACAGGGCGATTCACCCCTCCACTTT
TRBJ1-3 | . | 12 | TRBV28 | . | CASAGSGNTIYF | TGTGCCAGCGCGGGGTCTGGAAACACCATATATTTT
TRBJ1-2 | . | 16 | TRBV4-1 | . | CASSQAIAATNYGYTF | TGCGCCAGCAGCCAGGCAATTGCCGCCACTAACTATGGCTACACCTTC
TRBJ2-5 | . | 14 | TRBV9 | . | CASSVARGKETQYF | TGTGCCAGCAGCGTAGCTAGGGGAAAAGAGACCCAGTACTTC
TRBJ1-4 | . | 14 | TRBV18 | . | CASSRQSTNEKLFF | TGTGCCAGCTCACGTCAGTCAACTAATGAAAAACTGTTTTTT
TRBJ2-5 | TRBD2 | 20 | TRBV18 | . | CASSPRALTSGRVGQETQYF | TGTGCCAGCTCACCAAGGGCGCTAACTAGCGGGAGGGTCGGCCAAGAGACCCAGTACTTC
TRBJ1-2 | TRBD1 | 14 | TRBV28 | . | CASRPGGQTDGYTF | TGTGCCAGCAGGCCAGGGGGACAGACGGATGGCTACACCTTC
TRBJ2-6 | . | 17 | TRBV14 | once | CASSQDRRYSGANVLTF | TGTGCCAGCAGCCAAGATAGGCGGTACTCTGGGGCCAACGTCCTGACTTTC
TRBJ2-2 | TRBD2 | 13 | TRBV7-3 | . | CASGLADTGELFF | TGTGCCAGCGGACTAGCGGACACCGGGGAGCTGTTTTTT
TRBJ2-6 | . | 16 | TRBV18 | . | CASSPEGASGANVLTF | TGTGCCAGCTCACCGGAGGGGGCCTCTGGGGCCAACGTCCTGACTTTC
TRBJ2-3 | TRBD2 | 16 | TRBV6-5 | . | CASSYSAGGPTDTQYF | TGTGCCAGCAGTTACTCTGCGGGGGGGCCCACAGATACGCAGTATTTT
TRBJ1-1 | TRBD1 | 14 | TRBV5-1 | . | CASSTDRGRTEAFF | TGCGCCAGCAGCACGGACAGGGGACGCACTGAAGCTTTCTTT
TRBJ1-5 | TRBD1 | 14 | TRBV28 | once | CASRTGGSNQPQHF | TGTGCCAGCAGGACAGGGGGCAGCAATCAGCCCCAGCATTTT
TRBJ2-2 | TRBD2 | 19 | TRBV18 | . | CASSPRDSLLAGQGGELFF | TGTGCCAGCTCACCACGGGACAGTTTACTAGCGGGACAAGGCGGGGAGCTGTTTTTT
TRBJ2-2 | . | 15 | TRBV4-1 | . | CASSQDWHLTGELFF | TGCGCCAGCAGCCAAGATTGGCACCTCACCGGGGAGCTGTTTTTT
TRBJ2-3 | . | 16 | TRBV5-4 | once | CASSQVGGAQPDTQYF | TGTGCCAGCAGCCAAGTTGGGGGGGCACAACCAGATACGCAGTATTTT
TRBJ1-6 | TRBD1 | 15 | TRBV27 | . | CASRPAQGARAPLHF | TGTGCCAGCAGACCGGCACAGGGGGCGAGGGCACCCCTCCACTTT
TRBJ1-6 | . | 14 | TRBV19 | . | CASSTTGYNSPLHF | TGTGCCAGTAGTACCACAGGGTATAATTCACCCCTCCACTTT
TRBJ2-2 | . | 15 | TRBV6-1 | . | CASRQDGPNTGELFF | TGTGCCAGCAGACAGGACGGCCCGAACACCGGGGAGCTGTTTTTT
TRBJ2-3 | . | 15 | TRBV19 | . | CASSIGRARTDTQYF | TGTGCCAGTAGTATTGGCAGGGCACGCACAGATACGCAGTATTTT
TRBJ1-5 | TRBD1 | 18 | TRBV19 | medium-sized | CASTLGGQGAWDRQPQHF | TGTGCCAGTACCCTGGGGGGACAGGGGGCCTGGGATCGTCAGCCCCAGCATTTT
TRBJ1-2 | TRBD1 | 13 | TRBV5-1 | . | CASSQTGNYGYTF | TGCGCCAGCAGCCAGACAGGGAATTATGGCTACACCTTC
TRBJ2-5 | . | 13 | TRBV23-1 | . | CASSGAVGETQYF | TGCGCCAGCAGTGGAGCGGTAGGAGAGACCCAGTACTTC
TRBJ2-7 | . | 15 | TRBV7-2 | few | CASSLGRDWAFEQYF | TGTGCCAGCAGCTTAGGCAGGGATTGGGCATTCGAGCAGTACTTC
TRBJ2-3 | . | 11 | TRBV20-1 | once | CSASNTDTQYF | TGCAGTGCTTCTAATACAGATACGCAGTATTTT
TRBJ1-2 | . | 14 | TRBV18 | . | CASSPGDTNYGYTF | TGTGCCAGCTCACCAGGAGATACTAACTATGGCTACACCTTC
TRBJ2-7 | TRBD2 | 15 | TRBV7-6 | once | CASSPVAGGSEEQYF | TGTGCCAGCAGCCCAGTAGCGGGAGGGTCCGAGGAGCAGTACTTC
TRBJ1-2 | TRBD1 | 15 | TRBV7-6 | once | CASSLADRDIYGYTF | TGTGCCAGCAGCTTAGCGGACAGGGATATCTATGGCTACACCTTC
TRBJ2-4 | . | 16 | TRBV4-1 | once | CASSQGQVLAKNIQYF | TGCGCCAGCAGCCAAGGGCAGGTACTAGCCAAAAACATTCAGTACTTC
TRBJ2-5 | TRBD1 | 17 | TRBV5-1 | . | CASSLGAQGAVQETQYF | TGCGCCAGCAGCTTGGGAGCACAGGGGGCTGTCCAAGAGACCCAGTACTTC
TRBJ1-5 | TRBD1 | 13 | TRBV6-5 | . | CASRLNRGEPQHF | TGTGCCAGCAGACTTAACAGGGGAGAGCCCCAGCATTTT
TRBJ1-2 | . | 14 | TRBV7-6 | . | CASSEDITSYGYTF | TGTGCCAGCTCTGAAGACATTACGAGCTATGGCTACACCTTC
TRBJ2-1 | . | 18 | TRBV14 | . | CASSQDRLGIALYNEQFF | TGTGCCAGCAGCCAAGACCGACTCGGGATAGCCCTCTACAATGAGCAGTTCTTC
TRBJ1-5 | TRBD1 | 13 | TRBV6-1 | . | CASSGQGYQPQHF | TGTGCCAGCAGTGGACAGGGTTATCAGCCCCAGCATTTT
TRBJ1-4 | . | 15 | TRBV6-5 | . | CASSYIGTQGEKLFF | TGTGCCAGCAGTTACATTGGTACTCAGGGTGAAAAACTGTTTTTT
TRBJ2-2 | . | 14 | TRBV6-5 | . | CASSRDINTGELFF | TGTGCCAGCAGTCGGGACATAAACACCGGGGAGCTGTTTTTT
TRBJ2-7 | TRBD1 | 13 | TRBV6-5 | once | CASSSGQGGEQYF | TGTGCCAGCAGTTCGGGACAGGGGGGCGAGCAGTACTTC
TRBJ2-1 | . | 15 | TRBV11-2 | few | CASSLAGSSYNEQFF | TGTGCCAGCAGCTTAGCGGGAAGCTCCTACAATGAGCAGTTCTTC
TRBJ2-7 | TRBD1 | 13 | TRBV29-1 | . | CSAFYRGNYEQYF | TGCAGCGCCTTTTACAGGGGGAACTACGAGCAGTACTTC
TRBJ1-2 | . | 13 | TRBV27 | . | CASSRGGIDGYTF | TGTGCCAGCAGTCGGGGGGGTATCGATGGCTACACCTTC
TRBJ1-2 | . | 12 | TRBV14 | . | CASSRQGYGYTF | TGTGCCAGCAGCCGGCAGGGCTATGGCTACACCTTC
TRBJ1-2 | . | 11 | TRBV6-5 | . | CASHTGHGYTF | TGTGCCAGCCATACAGGGCATGGCTACACCTTC